The 24 T cell receptor beta chains given below trace back to one sample, sequenced in a study of PD-1 blockade in mismatch repair-deficient tumors. Sequenced by immunoSEQ multiplex PCR; TCRdb stores in-frame clones only, minus some. The data contain roughly 10,000 clones, just over 90% of them singletons. These receptors are not linked to any known antigen. As to time point: roughly 10-day in vitro stimulation with candidate neoantigen peptide 3. The sequences come from cells cultured in vitro, collected from a patient treated with pembrolizumab. These receptors were obtained from an adult with mismatch repair-deficient cancer.

V and J are TRBV7-9 and TRBJ1-6; D is uncertain. Trimming cost V 1 base and J 4 bases, with 11 bases left between them. Germline V gene sequence: CDR1 SEHNR, CDR2 FQNEAQ (reference sequence). This CDR3 comprises 16 residues. Here the CDR3 DNA reads TGTGCCAGCAGCTTAGGTCCCATCGGGTATAATTCACCCCTCCACTTT. It yields the protein CASSLGPIGYNSPLHF.

This rearrangement joins TRBV28 to TRBJ2-7; D might be TRBD1 or TRBD2, each matching 5 bases. CDR3 size: 13 residues. The V end was cut by 6 bases, the J end by 1 base, with 10 bases between. The germline V gene encodes CDR1 MDHEN and CDR2 SYDVKM. The CDR3 DNA reads as TGTGCCAGCAGCTCCTGGGGGTCCTACGAGCAGTACTTC. This translates into CASSSWGSYEQYF. Full variable domain (outside the CDR3, taken from reference TRBV28 and TRBJ2-7): DVKVTQSSRYLVKRTGEKVFLECVQDMDHENMFWYRQDPGLGLRLIYFSYDVKMKEKGDIPEGYSVSREKKERFSLILESASTNQTSMYLCASSSWGSYEQYFGPGTRLTVT.

This chain joins TRBV2 and TRBJ1-2, with TRBD1 matching 7 bases. The CDR3 extends over 13 amino acids. Germline V gene data show CDR1 as SNHLY and CDR2 as FYNNEI. V was pared by 6 bases and J by 6 bases, with 7 bases of the junction left unmatched. DNA for the CDR3: TGTGCCAGCAGCTGGGGACAGAGGGATGGCTACACCTTC. This encodes CASSWGQRDGYTF.

V usage is TRBV29-1 and J usage is TRBJ2-2; D is undetermined. This CDR3 has 14 residues. From germline, CDR1 is SQVTM and CDR2 ANQGSEA. Trimming removed 1 base at V and 1 base at J, with 7 bases between. The CDR3 nucleotides are TGCAGCGTTGAAGTTGCAGGGAACACCGGGGAGCTGTTTTTT. Translated: CSVEVAGNTGELFF.

The chain is built from TRBV5-1 and TRBJ2-7, with 8 bases identical to TRBD2. V gave up 0 bases and J gave up 4 bases; unmatched junction bases: 3. The germline CDR1 and CDR2 sequences are SGHRS and YFSETQ. CDR3 length equals 14 residues. The CDR3 loop is CASSLGGRPYEQYF. The CDR3 DNA reads TGCGCCAGCAGCTTGGGCGGGAGGCCGTACGAGCAGTACTTC.

This chain links TRBV20-1 with TRBJ2-7; D uncertain. CDR1 and CDR2 from the germline V gene are DFQATT and SNEGSKA (reference sequence). V shed 0 bases and J shed 4 bases, with 4 bases lying between them. The CDR3 extends over 11 amino acids. The DNA of the CDR3 is TGCAGTGCTAGAGAGGGGTACGAGCAGTACTTC. Residues: CSAREGYEQYF.

The chain recombines TRBV11-2 with TRBJ1-1, with a possible D match to TRBD1 (5 bases). CDR3 length: 13 residues. Germline values: CDR1 SGHAT, CDR2 FQNNGV. Deletions cut 1 base from V and 7 bases from J, with 10 bases between. CDR3 amino acids: CASSLGGTIEAFF. For the CDR3, the DNA is TGTGCCAGCAGCTTAGGGGGGACGATTGAAGCTTTCTTT.

This clone came up once. V is TRBV27 and J is TRBJ1-4, with a weak D call TRBD1 (5 bases). This CDR3 region has 14 residues. V lost 5 bases and J 1 base, leaving 8 bases between the germline ends. Per germline, CDR1 MNHEY and CDR2 SMNVEV (reference sequence). The CDR3 sequence: CASSLRVTNEKLFF. CDR3 coding DNA: TGTGCCAGCAGTCTCAGGGTAACTAATGAAAAACTGTTTTTT.

The CDR3 DNA sequence: TGTGCCAGCAGCTTAGAACAGGGCTCCCGCAATGAGCAGTTCTTC. This gives the protein CASSLEQGSRNEQFF. This chain joins TRBV7-9 and TRBJ2-1; TRBD1 might be the D (6 bases). The CDR3 totals 15 residues. Per germline, CDR1 SEHNR and CDR2 FQNEAQ (reference sequence). Trimming stripped 1 base from V and 6 bases from J, with 13 bases between.

This clone is deemed medium-sized. The chain recombines TRBV25-1 with TRBJ2-2, with D possibly being TRBD2 (6 bases). Trimming shortened V by 9 bases and J by 8 bases, and 13 bases separated the two germline ends. The germline gives CDR1 MGHDK, CDR2 SYGVNS. The CDR3 has 12 amino acids. CDR3 DNA: TGTGCCAGTCGGGAGTTTATTGGGGAGCTGTTTTTT. Protein product: CASREFIGELFF.

This chain connects TRBV2 to TRBJ1-1; D uncertain. The CDR3 contains 12 residues. Between the trimmed V and J ends, which lost 10 bases and 7 bases, there was a span of 16 bases. Germline assignment: CDR1 SNHLY and CDR2 FYNNEI. In DNA, the CDR3 is TGTGCCACCGAACCTGTGGACCGTGAAGCTTTCTTT. Residues: CATEPVDREAFF.

This chain connects TRBV6-6 to TRBJ2-3; D remains ambiguous. The CDR3 has 12 amino acids. From germline, CDR1 is MNHNY and CDR2 SVGAGI (reference sequence). Trimming left V 2 bases short and J 6 bases short, with 6 bases between. This CDR3 is CASSYVGDTQYF. The CDR3 coding sequence is TGTGCCAGCAGTTACGTAGGGGATACGCAGTATTTT.

The gene calls are TRBV27 and TRBJ2-5; D might be TRBD1 (6 bases). CDR3 length equals 14 residues. The germline gives CDR1 MNHEY, CDR2 SMNVEV (reference sequence). V was cut by 3 bases and J by 0 bases, with 8 bases left in between. CDR3 bases: TGTGCCAGCAGTTTCGACAGGTACCAAGAGACCCAGTACTTC. Translation: CASSFDRYQETQYF.

This chain connects TRBV7-9 to TRBJ2-7; TRBD2 might be the D (7 bases). Trimming took 2 bases from V and 2 from J, leaving 13 bases between them. This CDR3 has 15 residues. Looked up from germline, CDR1 is SEHNR and CDR2 is FQNEAQ (reference sequence). The chain's CDR3 is CASSLKGGWTYEQYF. CDR3 DNA sequence: TGTGCCAGCAGCTTAAAGGGGGGGTGGACCTACGAGCAGTACTTC.

The rearrangement uses TRBV30 and TRBJ2-5, with a weak D call TRBD1 (5 bases). In germline, CDR1 is GTSNPN, CDR2 SVGIG (reference sequence). The CDR3 totals 15 residues. V lost 3 bases and J lost 4, with 18 bases in between. The CDR3 coding sequence is TGTGCCTGGAGCCCTAACCTCGCAGGGCGAGAGACCCAGTACTTC. This encodes CAWSPNLAGRETQYF.

This clone was recorded a few times. This chain joins TRBV5-6 and TRBJ1-5, with D possibly being TRBD1 (6 bases). Germline V gene sequence: CDR1 SGHDT, CDR2 YYEEEE. V lost 0 bases and J lost 4, with 14 bases in between. This CDR3 comprises 16 residues. CDR3 residues: CASSLGGLGSNQPQHF. Written as DNA, the CDR3 is TGTGCCAGCAGCTTGGGGGGGCTGGGGAGTAATCAGCCCCAGCATTTT.

The rearrangement links TRBV27 to TRBJ2-4, with D hard to call. Trimming removed 2 bases at V and 5 bases at J, with 10 bases between. CDR3 length: 14 residues. CDR1 is MNHEY and CDR2 is SMNVEV in the germline V gene (reference sequence). In DNA, the CDR3 is TGTGCCAGCAGTTTAGGTAGGCTAGAAAACATTCAGTACTTC. This codes for CASSLGRLENIQYF.

The chain combines TRBV5-1 with TRBJ2-1; D might be TRBD2 (6 bases). Germline V gene lookup returns CDR1 SGHRS and CDR2 YFSETQ. V lost 0 bases and J 2 bases, leaving 9 bases between the germline ends. CDR3 size: 15 residues. CDR3 coding DNA: TGCGCCAGCAGCTTGGTACTAGCACCCTACAATGAGCAGTTCTTC. This codes for CASSLVLAPYNEQFF.

The chain carries TRBV5-4 and TRBJ1-2; no clear D gene. CDR1 SGHNT and CDR2 YYREEE come from the germline V gene (reference sequence). The CDR3 has 13 residues. V was trimmed by 4 bases and J by 7 bases, leaving 14 bases between them. For the CDR3, the DNA is TGTGCCAGCAGCCTCCTCGCAGGCTCTGGCTACACCTTC. It is translated as CASSLLAGSGYTF.

A few counts support this clone. The genes are TRBV14 and TRBJ2-6; TRBD1 matches 9 bases. The length of the CDR3 is 21 residues. Germline V lookup: CDR1 SGHDN, CDR2 FVKESK. The trim removed 2 bases at V and 1 base at J, leaving 15 bases unmatched. The chain's CDR3 is CASSQFARDRDFLSGANVLTF. In nucleotides, the CDR3 is TGTGCCAGCAGCCAATTTGCCCGGGACAGGGACTTCTTGTCTGGGGCCAACGTCCTGACTTTC.

This clone was seen once. The chain combines TRBV27 with TRBJ2-3; TRBD2 agrees at 12 bases. After removal of 5 bases from V and 6 bases from J, the junction contained 12 bases not matched to a gene. Looked up from germline, CDR1 is MNHEY and CDR2 is SMNVEV (reference sequence). The CDR3 spans 17 residues. This CDR3 reads CASSILLAGGPVDTQYF. CDR3 sequence (DNA): TGTGCCAGCAGTATCCTGCTAGCGGGAGGGCCTGTTGATACGCAGTATTTT.

The chain combines TRBV6-1 with TRBJ2-1; TRBD1 or TRBD2 may be the D gene (5 bases each). CDR1 is MNHNS and CDR2 is SASEGT in the germline V gene. This CDR3 has 16 amino acids. V shed 4 bases and J shed 5 bases, with 18 bases lying between them. For the CDR3, the DNA is TGTGCCAGCAGTGCTTACCGGGACCCCTTCGACAATGAGCAGTTCTTC. It encodes CASSAYRDPFDNEQFF.

This chain uses TRBV28 with TRBJ2-7; 7 nucleotides match TRBD1. The CDR3 has 14 amino acids. Trimming removed 4 bases from V and 4 bases from J; junction bases left unmatched: 7. The germline CDR1 and CDR2 sequences are MDHEN and SYDVKM. The chain's CDR3 is CASSSGQDPYEQYF. DNA for the CDR3: TGTGCCAGCAGTTCCGGACAGGATCCGTACGAGCAGTACTTC.

The V gene is TRBV4-2, the J gene TRBJ2-2; no clear D gene. With 0 bases removed from V and 4 bases from J, the gap between germline ends came to 9 bases. The germline V gene encodes CDR1 LGHNA and CDR2 YNFKEQ. The CDR3 runs to 15 residues. CDR3 sequence: CASSQEDPSTGELFF. DNA of the CDR3: TGTGCCAGCAGCCAAGAGGACCCCAGCACCGGGGAGCTGTTTTTT.